This TCR beta chain was identified during a study of T cells in tuberculosis. Generated by immunoSEQ multiplex PCR, the TCRdb table keeps only in-frame clones and is missing some. Of under 40,000 clones listed, roughly 93% are singletons. The CDR3 runs 13 residues. Germline V gene lookup returns CDR1 SEHNR and CDR2 FQNEAQ (reference sequence). The V and J ends lost 3 bases and 6 bases respectively, with 12 bases between them. Sequencing input: PBMCs. This sequence originates from a donor between 10 and 35 years old with latent tuberculosis or without tuberculosis infection. V gene TRBV7-9 combines with J gene TRBJ2-7, with a weak D call TRBD1 (6 bases). The CDR3 nucleotides are TGTGCCAGCAGCTTTGTACACAGGGCCGAGCAGTACTTC. Amino acids: CASSFVHRAEQYF.